This entry lists 6 T cell receptor beta chains sequenced from one sample in a study of blood T cell repertoires in COVID-19. Assay: immunoSEQ multiplex PCR; the TCRdb copy retains only in-frame clones and omits some. The table records about 320,000 clones, 90% of them present only once. Sequenced sample: PBMCs or T cells enriched from blood (not recorded which). Receptors originate from a woman aged 30 to 39 who had been exposed to COVID-19.

This chain connects TRBV21-1 to TRBJ2-3; TRBD1 is taken as the D call from the table, unchecked against the DNA. TRBV21-1 corresponds to a pseudogene. This CDR3 region has 14 residues. The CDR3 loop is CASSKGQGTDTQYF. CDR3 DNA sequence: TGTGCCAGCAGCAAAGGACAGGGAACAGATACGCAGTATTTT.

This clone showed up just once. The DNA for the CDR3 is TGCGCCAGCAGCTTCCAGGACTCCTCCTACAATGAGCAGTTCTTC. Translation: CASSFQDSSYNEQFF. The V gene is TRBV5-1, the J gene TRBJ2-1; a weak D match, TRBD2 (5 bases). Deletions cut 2 bases from V and 0 bases from J, with 9 bases between. This CDR3 is built from 15 residues. Germline V gene sequence: CDR1 SGHRS, CDR2 YFSETQ.

This clone was seen a few times. The V and J genes are TRBV4-1 and TRBJ1-2, with 7 bases fitting TRBD1. V dropped 4 bases and J dropped 4; count of bases not matched to a gene: 15. Germline loops: CDR1 MGHRA, CDR2 YSYEKL. The CDR3 length is 17 residues. CDR3 loop: CASSPRATEGASYGYTF. The CDR3 DNA is TGCGCCAGCAGCCCTCGGGCAACAGAGGGGGCATCCTATGGCTACACCTTC.

The V gene is TRBV7-2, the J gene TRBJ2-7; 11 nucleotides agree with TRBD1. The CDR3 length is 15 residues. Unmatched junction bases numbered 8, after V lost 5 bases and J lost 5 bases. CDR1 and CDR2 from the germline V gene are SGHTA and FQGNSA. DNA of the CDR3: TGTGCCAGCAGCCCCCGGACAGGGGGCATCGACGAGCAGTACTTC. Translated, it gives CASSPRTGGIDEQYF.

J is TRBJ2-3 and V is TRBV7-2, with a possible D match to TRBD2 (6 bases). This CDR3 comprises 16 residues. In germline, CDR1 is SGHTA, CDR2 FQGNSA. V was pared by 6 bases and J by 3 bases, with 19 bases between. The DNA for the CDR3 is TGTGCCAGCAGATGGGCGGGGCTCGGAGGTACAGATACGCAGTATTTT. Its protein is CASRWAGLGGTDTQYF.

This sequence joins TRBV4-3 and TRBJ1-2; D is possibly TRBD1 (6 bases). V lost 1 base to trimming and J lost 5 bases, with 14 bases between them. The CDR3 consists of 15 residues. Germline CDR1 reads LGHNA; CDR2 reads YSLEER. CDR3 residues: CASSQAQGRGYGYTF. For the CDR3, the DNA is TGCGCCAGCAGCCAAGCCCAGGGGCGAGGGTATGGCTACACCTTC.